A few counts support the clone carrying this TCR beta chain. The sample originates from a study of blood T cell repertoires in COVID-19. Study as a whole: Sample material is recorded as cDNA or gDNA derived from T cells, B-cell-depleted T cells, or PBMCs.

The CDR3 has 15 amino acids. V was clipped by 0 bases and J by 8 bases; unmatched bases: 9. Germline CDR1 reads SGHDN; CDR2 reads FVKESK. Study processing details: Counts of nucleated cells, estimated from reference gene primer amplification, were obtained. TCRdb keeps only in-frame clones here, not all; method: immunoSEQ multiplex PCR. Clone size and the V and J calls come from that table; the DNA yielded D and trimming. The table has 110,000 to 150,000 clones, less than 85% seen once. This TCR was sampled from a woman of 80 years or more in a cohort sampled during active or convalescent COVID-19. The V call is TRBV14, the J call TRBJ1-2; 7 positions agree with TRBD1. The sample was peripheral blood. The CDR3 region is CASSQEPTGARGYTF. CDR3 sequence (DNA): TGTGCCAGCAGCCAAGAGCCTACAGGGGCGCGAGGCTACACCTTC.